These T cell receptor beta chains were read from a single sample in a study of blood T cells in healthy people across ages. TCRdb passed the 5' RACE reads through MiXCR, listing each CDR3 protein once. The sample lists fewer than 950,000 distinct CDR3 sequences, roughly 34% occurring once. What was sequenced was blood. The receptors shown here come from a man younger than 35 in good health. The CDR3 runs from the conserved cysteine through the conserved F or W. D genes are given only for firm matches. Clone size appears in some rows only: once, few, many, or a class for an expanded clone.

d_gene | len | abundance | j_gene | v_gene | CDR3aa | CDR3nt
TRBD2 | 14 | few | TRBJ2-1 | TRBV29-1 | CSVDMGEGNNEQFF | TGCAGCGTCGACATGGGGGAGGGTAACAATGAGCAGTTCTTC
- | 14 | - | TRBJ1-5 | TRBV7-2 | CASSPTGSIQPQHF | TGTGCCAGCAGCCCTACAGGGTCCATTCAGCCCCAGCATTTT
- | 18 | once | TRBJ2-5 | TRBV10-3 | CATSEPARRARSRDEQYF | TGTGCCACCAGTGAGCCGGCCCGGCGGGCCCGAAGCCGGGATGAGCAGTACTTC
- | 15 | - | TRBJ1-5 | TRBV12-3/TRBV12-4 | CASSLSDTLNQPQHF | TGTGCCAGCAGTTTATCGGACACTCTCAATCAGCCCCAGCATTTT
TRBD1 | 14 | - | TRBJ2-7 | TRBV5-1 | CASSWARGQDEQYF | TGCGCCAGCAGCTGGGCCAGGGGGCAGGACGAGCAGTACTTC
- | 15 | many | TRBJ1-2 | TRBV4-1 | CASSQEGRGSYGYTF | TGCGCCAGCAGCCAAGAGGGTAGGGGATCCTATGGCTACACCTTC
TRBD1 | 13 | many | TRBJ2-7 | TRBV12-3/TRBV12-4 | CASRQGSSYEQYF | TGTGCCAGCAGACAGGGGAGCTCCTACGAGCAGTACTTC
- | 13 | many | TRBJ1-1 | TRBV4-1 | CASSQTLNTEAFF | TGTGCCAGCAGCCAGACCCTGAACACTGAAGCTTTCTTT
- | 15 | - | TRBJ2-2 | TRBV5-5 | CASSPRERYTGELFF | TGTGCCAGCAGCCCTCGGGAGCGGTACACCGGGGAGCTGTTTTTT
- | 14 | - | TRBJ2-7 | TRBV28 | CASSSRTETYEQYF | TGTGCCAGCAGTTCTAGGACGGAAACCTACGAGCAGTACTTC
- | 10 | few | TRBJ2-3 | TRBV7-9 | CASTRDTQYF | TGTGCCAGCACCAGAGATACGCAGTATTTT
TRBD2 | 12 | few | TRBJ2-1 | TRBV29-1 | CSVAGGSREQFF | TGCAGCGTTGCGGGAGGGTCCCGTGAGCAGTTCTTC
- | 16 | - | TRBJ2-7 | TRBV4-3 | CASSQAIGWGSYEQYF | TGCGCCAGCAGCCAAGCGATCGGGTGGGGCTCCTACGAGCAGTACTTC
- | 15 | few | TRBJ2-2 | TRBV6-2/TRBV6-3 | CASRGGQTYTGELFF | TGTGCCAGCAGGGGGGGACAGACTTACACCGGGGAGCTGTTTTTT
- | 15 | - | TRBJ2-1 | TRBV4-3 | CASSQDPPGYGEQFF | TGCGCCAGCAGCCAAGATCCACCGGGGTATGGTGAGCAGTTCTTC
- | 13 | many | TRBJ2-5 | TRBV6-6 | CASSYRDGETQYF | TGTGCCAGCAGTTACAGGGACGGGGAGACCCAGTACTTC